The clone carrying this T cell receptor beta chain was recorded many times. Its specificity is not known. V lost 2 bases, J lost 4 bases, and 15 bases lay in between. The CDR3 spans 16 residues. Germline CDR1 MNHEY, CDR2 SVGEGT. The sample is drawn from a study of spatial heterogeneity in lung cancer. Study in general: For the average unique TCR and UMI combination, more than eight occurrences appeared in raw reads.

Findings and limits, study-wide: Tracking of tumor mutation counts was seen in expanded intratumoral alpha and beta TCR counts.

TCR cDNA molecules each had a unique molecular identifier. In TCRdb, the 5' RACE reads were re-called with MiXCR into one record per CDR3 protein. The sample lists about 6,800 distinct CDR3 sequences; over 12% were seen once. Noted time point: sample taken at primary tumor resection. There were 65 or so donors, all of them untreated patients with early-stage non-small cell lung cancer. Sequencing of whole RNA from tumor, nontumor lung or frozen PBMC involved no sorting. This rearrangement joins TRBV6-2 or TRBV6-3 to TRBJ2-1; D remains unclear. This sample comprised lung tumor tissue, obtained at surgery. This clonotype was sampled from a male donor with early-stage non-small cell lung cancer. Written as DNA, the CDR3 is TGTGCCAGCAGTTACGGGCCCTCCGGAGTATACAATGAGCAGTTCTTC. This codes for CASSYGPSGVYNEQFF.